What follows are 21 T cell receptor beta chains derived from one specimen sequenced in a study of T cells in Graves' hyperthyroidism and ophthalmopathy. RNA transcripts yielded amplified TCR beta CDR3 regions. A first-round RT-PCR of the TCR CDR3 used the HTBI primer set. TCRdb passed the multiplex PCR reads through MiXCR, listing each CDR3 protein once. Here the sample spans 450,000 to 500,000 distinct CDR3 sequences, 20% to 25% being singletons. The sequencing sample was made of blood. These receptors came from a woman in her seventies with Graves' ophthalmopathy.

This clonotype was observed a few times. The chain recombines TRBV7-3 with TRBJ2-7, with 8 bases that match TRBD1. Germline V gene data show CDR1 as SGHTA and CDR2 as FQGTGA. The ends lost 4 bases at V and 3 bases at J; junction bases unmatched: 5. This CDR3 spans 14 amino acids. The CDR3 here is CASSSRQGIYEQYF. Written as DNA, the CDR3 is TGTGCCAGCAGCTCCCGACAGGGGATCTACGAGCAGTACTTC.

Many counts were recorded for this clonotype. The chain has TRBV11-2 and TRBJ2-7; D is unresolved. The CDR3 length is 15 residues. The germline V gene has CDR1 SGHAT and CDR2 FQNNGV. V was clipped by 4 bases and J by 3 bases, with 16 bases between them. This CDR3 is CASSYKRVSNYEQYF. In DNA form, the CDR3 reads TGTGCCAGCAGCTACAAAAGGGTCTCCAACTACGAGCAGTACTTC. The full variable domain, with the rest looked up from reference TRBV11-2 and TRBJ2-7, is EAGVAQSPRYKIIEKRQSVAFWCNPISGHATLYWYQQILGQGPKLLIQFQNNGVVDDSQLPKDRFSAERLKGVDSTLKIQPAKLEDSAVYLCASSYKRVSNYEQYFGPGTRLTVT.

V and J are TRBV2 and TRBJ2-7; no reliable D call. Per the germline V gene, CDR1 is SNHLY and CDR2 is FYNNEI. The CDR3 spans 12 residues. V lost 6 bases and J lost 5, with 11 bases in between. DNA of the CDR3: TGTGCCAGCAGACAAGGAAGGGACGAGCAGTACTTC. Amino acids: CASRQGRDEQYF. Complete variable domain (other parts from reference TRBV2 and TRBJ2-7): EPEVTQTPSHQVTQMGQEVILRCVPISNHLYFYWYRQILGQKVEFLVSFYNNEISEKSEIFDDQFSVERPDGSNFTLKIRSTKLEDSAMYFCASRQGRDEQYFGPGTRLTVT.

At least ten counts were recorded for this clonotype. The genes are TRBV6-2 or TRBV6-3 and TRBJ1-2; 9 bases fit TRBD1. V lost 6 bases, J lost 6 bases, and 14 bases stayed unmatched. CDR3 size: 16 residues. Germline V gene data show CDR1 as MNHEY and CDR2 as SVGEGT. The CDR3 sequence: CASSHRGQGGVDGYTF. The CDR3, as DNA: TGTGCCAGCAGCCATCGGGGACAGGGAGGAGTCGATGGCTACACCTTC.

The V call is TRBV5-1, the J call TRBJ2-5; TRBD1 might be the D (6 bases). This CDR3 comprises 17 residues. The germline gives CDR1 SGHRS, CDR2 YFSETQ. Trimming shortened V by 2 bases and J by 5 bases, and 22 bases separated the two germline ends. For the CDR3, the DNA is TGCGCCAGCAGCTTTGGGAGTGGGCAGGGGCCCATGGAGACCCAGTACTTC. It specifies CASSFGSGQGPMETQYF. The entire variable domain, with the rest obtained from reference TRBV5-1 and TRBJ2-5, is as follows: KAGVTQTPRYLIKTRGQQVTLSCSPISGHRSVSWYQQTPGQGLQFLFEYFSETQRNKGNFPGRFSGRQFSNSRSEMNVSTLELGDSALYLCASSFGSGQGPMETQYFGPGTRLLVL.

This clonotype showed up many times. Here the CDR3 DNA reads TGTGCCAGCAGTCCTGACAGGGATCCCTACAATGAGCAGTTCTTC. Residues: CASSPDRDPYNEQFF. The rearrangement uses TRBV27 and TRBJ2-1, with TRBD1 identical over 7 bases. CDR3 length: 15 residues. From germline, CDR1 is MNHEY and CDR2 SMNVEV (reference sequence). V lost 5 bases to trimming and J lost 2 bases; unmatched junction nucleotides: 6.

V usage is TRBV5-1 and J usage is TRBJ1-5; D unresolved. Germline V lookup: CDR1 SGHRS, CDR2 YFSETQ. The CDR3 covers 13 residues. The ends were cut back, 4 bases at V and 4 bases at J, with 9 bases in the middle. CDR3: CASSVLGNQPQHF. The CDR3 DNA sequence: TGCGCCAGCAGCGTTCTTGGTAATCAGCCCCAGCATTTT.

The V and J genes are TRBV28 and TRBJ1-4, with 7 bases aligning to TRBD1. CDR1 is MDHEN, CDR2 SYDVKM, per germline. The CDR3 runs to 16 residues. With 6 bases clipped from V and 7 bases from J, the junction kept 14 bases outside the gene matches. CDR3 sequence reads: CASSSPRRGPGEKLFF. Written as DNA, the CDR3 is TGTGCCAGCAGCTCTCCGAGGAGGGGGCCTGGTGAAAAACTGTTTTTT. Filled out from reference TRBV28 and TRBJ1-4, the complete variable domain reads DVKVTQSSRYLVKRTGEKVFLECVQDMDHENMFWYRQDPGLGLRLIYFSYDVKMKEKGDIPEGYSVSREKKERFSLILESASTNQTSMYLCASSSPRRGPGEKLFFGSGTQLSVL.

V gene TRBV7-2 combines with J gene TRBJ2-5; the D is unclear. This CDR3 is built from 13 residues. From germline, CDR1 is SGHTA and CDR2 FQGNSA. V gave up 4 bases and J gave up 6 bases, with 12 bases separating them. The CDR3 sequence: CASSSWQEKTQYF. The CDR3 DNA reads as TGTGCCAGCAGCTCTTGGCAGGAAAAGACCCAGTACTTC.

J is TRBJ1-5 and V is TRBV19, with TRBD1 matching over 8 bases. Germline CDR1 LNHDA, CDR2 SQIVND (reference sequence). The CDR3 consists of 16 residues. V trimming: 4 bases; J trimming: 7 bases; junction bases outside the gene matches: 12. CDR3 sequence: CASSNTFRGLEQPQHF. The CDR3 DNA follows: TGTGCCAGTAGTAACACGTTCAGGGGGCTAGAACAGCCCCAGCATTTT.

The CDR3 protein is CAISGGFQETQYF. The CDR3 coding sequence is TGTGCCATCAGCGGGGGGTTCCAAGAGACCCAGTACTTC. This chain uses TRBV10-3 with TRBJ2-5; 7 bases line up with TRBD2. From germline, CDR1 is ENHRY and CDR2 SYGVKD. V shed 6 bases and J 1 base; nucleotides not matched to a gene: 2. The CDR3 has 13 amino acids.

This clonotype has a handful of counts. The chain has TRBV5-6 and TRBJ1-1; D unresolved. Trimming removed 0 bases from V and 7 bases from J, with 10 bases in between. Germline V lookup: CDR1 SGHDT, CDR2 YYEEEE. The CDR3 runs 13 residues. The CDR3 coding sequence is TGTGCCAGCAGCTTGGCCCACGGGGTTGAAGCTTTCTTT. It codes for CASSLAHGVEAFF.

In the case of this clonotype: One junction end disagrees with the germline gene, perhaps due to a read error. The gene calls are TRBV7-2 and TRBJ2-7; no clear D. Germline V gives CDR1 SGHTA, CDR2 FQGNSA. The length of the CDR3 is 14 residues. The CDR3 DNA reads TGTGCCAGCAGCTCCCCTATGAGCTCCTACGGGCAGTACTTC. It yields the protein CASSSPMSSYGQYF.

This clonotype was picked up many times. This chain links TRBV20-1 with TRBJ2-7; 7 nucleotides match TRBD1. The J segment lost 7 bases and the V segment lost 7 bases, leaving 10 bases of the junction unmatched. From germline, CDR1 is DFQATT and CDR2 SNEGSKA (reference sequence). This CDR3 has 12 residues. DNA for the CDR3: TGCAGTGGTAACCGAGGGGGCGGGGAGCAGTACTTC. Protein: CSGNRGGGEQYF.

This clonotype was seen just once. One base away lies a much larger clone, so this may be a sequencing read error. This chain joins TRBV5-1 and TRBJ1-4, with D unresolved. Germline V gene lookup returns CDR1 SGHRS and CDR2 YFSETQ. CDR3 length equals 12 residues. CDR3 residues: CTSSLNYEKLFF. The CDR3 DNA reads as TGCACCAGCAGCCTCAACTATGAAAAACTGTTTTTT. The full variable domain, its missing parts supplied by reference TRBV5-1 and TRBJ1-4, is KAGVTQTPRYLIKTRGQQVTLSCSPISGHRSVSWYQQTPGQGLQFLFEYFSETQRNKGNFPGRFSGRQFSNSRSEMNVSTLELGDSALYLCTSSLNYEKLFFGSGTQLSVL.

The V call is TRBV7-9, the J call TRBJ1-2; 7 bases line up with TRBD1. This CDR3 has 14 amino acids. CDR1 and CDR2 from the germline V gene are SEHNR and FQNEAQ (reference sequence). V shed 4 bases and J 10 bases; nucleotides not matched to a gene: 12. The CDR3 DNA is TGTGCCAGCAGCTCGGAAGGACAGGCGCCGGTCTACACCTTC. Amino acid sequence: CASSSEGQAPVYTF. Filled out from reference TRBV7-9 and TRBJ1-2, the complete variable domain reads DTGVSQNPRHKITKRGQNVTFRCDPISEHNRLYWYRQTLGQGPEFLTYFQNEAQLEKSRLLSDRFSAERPKGSFSTLEIQRTEQGDSAMYLCASSSEGQAPVYTFGSGTRLTVV.

The J gene is TRBJ2-7, the V gene TRBV4-1; 9 bases match TRBD1. This CDR3 comprises 15 residues. J lost 4 bases, V lost 1 base, and 5 bases had no gene match. CDR1 is MGHRA, CDR2 YSYEKL, per germline. Here the CDR3 DNA reads TGCGCCAGCAGCCAAGGTAGACAGGGGGTGTACGAGCAGTACTTC. It is translated as CASSQGRQGVYEQYF.

This sequence joins TRBV6-2 or TRBV6-3 and TRBJ2-4; D remains unclear. In germline, CDR1 is MNHEY, CDR2 SVGEGT. V was pared by 7 bases and J by 0 bases, with 10 bases between. The CDR3 consists of 14 residues. CDR3 in DNA: TGTGCCAGCAAACCAGGAGAAGCCAAAAACATTCAGTACTTC. Translated, it gives CASKPGEAKNIQYF.

J is TRBJ2-7 and V is TRBV20-1, with D possibly matching TRBD2 (6 bases). The germline CDR1 and CDR2 sequences are DFQATT and SNEGSKA (reference sequence). CDR3 length: 13 residues. V shed 3 bases and J shed 3 bases, with 12 bases lying between them. The CDR3 is CSASGRELYEQYF. As DNA, the CDR3 is TGCAGTGCTAGTGGACGGGAGCTCTACGAGCAGTACTTC.

This chain links TRBV6-1 with TRBJ1-5, with TRBD1 as a possible D gene (5 bases). This CDR3 has 13 residues. Germline CDR1 is MNHNS and CDR2 is SASEGT. V was cut by 0 bases and J by 6 bases, with 6 bases left in between. CDR3 in amino acids: CASSEAGGQPQHF. The CDR3 DNA sequence: TGTGCCAGCAGTGAAGCCGGGGGTCAGCCCCAGCATTTT.

The sample holds a few counts of this clonotype. The chain links TRBV20-1 to TRBJ1-1; D unresolved. The CDR3 totals 13 residues. V was clipped by 1 base and J by 1 base, with 7 bases between them. Germline CDR1 and CDR2: DFQATT and SNEGSKA (reference sequence). CDR3 sequence (DNA): TGCAGTGCTAGAGGGGTAAGGAACACTGAAGCTTTCTTT. It codes for CSARGVRNTEAFF.